The 10 T cell receptor beta chains presented below share a single source sample, sequenced in a study of T cell repertoires in cytomegalovirus infection. TCRdb reprocessed the reads with MiXCR, giving one entry per CDR3 protein. The data show around 180,000 distinct CDR3 sequences, with roughly 30% seen just once and about 31% held by the top ten. Material for sequencing was PBMCs. The receptors derive from a human donor in good health (CMV status not recorded). Some clones in this sample may be carry-over from other donors' samples.

This chain connects TRBV7-8 to TRBJ2-7, with D unresolved. CDR1 and CDR2 (germline): SGHVS, FQNEAQ. With 9 bases removed from V and 3 bases from J, the gap between germline ends came to 15 bases. The CDR3 sequence is 13 residues long. The CDR3 region has the DNA TGTGCCAGACCCCCGATAACCTTCTACGAGCAGTACTTC. Protein sequence: CARPPITFYEQYF.

This clonotype turned up a few times. The chain uses TRBV7-9 and TRBJ1-1; D gene unclear. Germline V gene lookup returns CDR1 SEHNR and CDR2 FQNEAQ (reference sequence). This CDR3 region has 12 residues. V lost 3 bases and J lost 7, with 9 bases in between. As DNA, the CDR3 is TGTGCCAGCAGCTTTTGGGGAGGTGAAGCTTTCTTT. The encoded protein is CASSFWGGEAFF.

This clonotype was seen ten or more times. This rearrangement joins TRBV7-9 to TRBJ1-1; D uncertain. The CDR3 spans 12 residues. CDR1 SEHNR and CDR2 FQNEAQ come from the germline V gene (reference sequence). With 7 bases removed from V and 11 bases from J, the gap between germline ends came to 17 bases. The CDR3 protein is CASNKLGRGAFF. The CDR3 DNA is TGTGCCAGCAACAAATTAGGCCGAGGGGCTTTCTTT.

There are many counts of this clonotype. V is TRBV7-9 and J is TRBJ2-5; TRBD1 aligns across 7 bases. This CDR3 is built from 14 residues. Germline values: CDR1 SEHNR, CDR2 FQNEAQ (reference sequence). The junction had 10 bases not matched to a gene; V was cut back by 5 bases and J by 7 bases. CDR3 nucleotide sequence: TGTGCCAGCAGCCTCTCGGACAGGCCGGTGACCCAGTACTTC. Residues: CASSLSDRPVTQYF.

This clonotype was seen a handful of times. The rearrangement uses TRBV12-3 or TRBV12-4 and TRBJ1-1; D not resolved. Between the trimmed V and J ends, which lost 5 bases and 3 bases, there was a span of 19 bases. The CDR3 contains 16 residues. The CDR3 DNA is TGTGCCAGCAGTCTTGAGAGACTGGAATGGGACACTGAAGCTTTCTTT. It yields the protein CASSLERLEWDTEAFF.

V gene TRBV20-1 combines with J gene TRBJ1-5; tentatively, D is TRBD1 (6 bases). The CDR3 consists of 15 residues. Trimming pared 5 bases from V and 6 bases from J, leaving 20 bases between. Looked up from germline, CDR1 is DFQATT and CDR2 is SNEGSKA (reference sequence). The CDR3 bases are TGCAGTGCTCCGGGGGGGGGGGCAGGCAGTCAGCCCCAGCATTTT. It translates to CSAPGGGAGSQPQHF.

V and J are TRBV7-8 and TRBJ2-4; TRBD1 aligns across 7 bases. CDR1 SGHVS and CDR2 FQNEAQ come from the germline V gene. V lost 6 bases and J lost 8; bases outside the gene matches: 10. The CDR3 has 14 amino acids. The CDR3 DNA sequence: TGTGCCAGCAGGCGACAGGGCATCGTGGACATTCAGTACTTC. Protein: CASRRQGIVDIQYF.

The chain recombines TRBV11-2 with TRBJ2-1; TRBD1 matches at 8 bases. CDR1 and CDR2 (germline): SGHAT, FQNNGV. Losses at the gene ends were 5 bases for V and 7 bases for J; bases not matched to a gene: 7. The CDR3 is 14 residues long. CDR3 in amino acids: CASSLRQGKNEQFF. For the CDR3, the DNA is TGTGCCAGCAGCCTCCGACAGGGGAAGAATGAGCAGTTCTTC.

This clonotype has just a few counts. This chain connects TRBV12-3 or TRBV12-4 to TRBJ1-1, with a possible D match to TRBD1 (6 bases). V shed 3 bases and J shed 7 bases, with 12 bases lying between them. CDR3 length: 13 amino acids. CDR3 loop: CASSLGARNEAFF. As DNA, the CDR3 is TGTGCCAGCAGTTTGGGGGCCAGGAATGAAGCTTTCTTT.

V is TRBV6-6 and J is TRBJ2-7; D is undetermined. The germline V and J ends were trimmed by 8 bases and 6 bases, with 17 bases remaining between them. Germline V gene sequence: CDR1 MNHNY, CDR2 SVGAGI (reference sequence). CDR3 length: 13 amino acids. The CDR3: CASSWAEDSEQYF. The CDR3 DNA is TGTGCCAGCTCATGGGCAGAGGATTCCGAGCAGTACTTC.